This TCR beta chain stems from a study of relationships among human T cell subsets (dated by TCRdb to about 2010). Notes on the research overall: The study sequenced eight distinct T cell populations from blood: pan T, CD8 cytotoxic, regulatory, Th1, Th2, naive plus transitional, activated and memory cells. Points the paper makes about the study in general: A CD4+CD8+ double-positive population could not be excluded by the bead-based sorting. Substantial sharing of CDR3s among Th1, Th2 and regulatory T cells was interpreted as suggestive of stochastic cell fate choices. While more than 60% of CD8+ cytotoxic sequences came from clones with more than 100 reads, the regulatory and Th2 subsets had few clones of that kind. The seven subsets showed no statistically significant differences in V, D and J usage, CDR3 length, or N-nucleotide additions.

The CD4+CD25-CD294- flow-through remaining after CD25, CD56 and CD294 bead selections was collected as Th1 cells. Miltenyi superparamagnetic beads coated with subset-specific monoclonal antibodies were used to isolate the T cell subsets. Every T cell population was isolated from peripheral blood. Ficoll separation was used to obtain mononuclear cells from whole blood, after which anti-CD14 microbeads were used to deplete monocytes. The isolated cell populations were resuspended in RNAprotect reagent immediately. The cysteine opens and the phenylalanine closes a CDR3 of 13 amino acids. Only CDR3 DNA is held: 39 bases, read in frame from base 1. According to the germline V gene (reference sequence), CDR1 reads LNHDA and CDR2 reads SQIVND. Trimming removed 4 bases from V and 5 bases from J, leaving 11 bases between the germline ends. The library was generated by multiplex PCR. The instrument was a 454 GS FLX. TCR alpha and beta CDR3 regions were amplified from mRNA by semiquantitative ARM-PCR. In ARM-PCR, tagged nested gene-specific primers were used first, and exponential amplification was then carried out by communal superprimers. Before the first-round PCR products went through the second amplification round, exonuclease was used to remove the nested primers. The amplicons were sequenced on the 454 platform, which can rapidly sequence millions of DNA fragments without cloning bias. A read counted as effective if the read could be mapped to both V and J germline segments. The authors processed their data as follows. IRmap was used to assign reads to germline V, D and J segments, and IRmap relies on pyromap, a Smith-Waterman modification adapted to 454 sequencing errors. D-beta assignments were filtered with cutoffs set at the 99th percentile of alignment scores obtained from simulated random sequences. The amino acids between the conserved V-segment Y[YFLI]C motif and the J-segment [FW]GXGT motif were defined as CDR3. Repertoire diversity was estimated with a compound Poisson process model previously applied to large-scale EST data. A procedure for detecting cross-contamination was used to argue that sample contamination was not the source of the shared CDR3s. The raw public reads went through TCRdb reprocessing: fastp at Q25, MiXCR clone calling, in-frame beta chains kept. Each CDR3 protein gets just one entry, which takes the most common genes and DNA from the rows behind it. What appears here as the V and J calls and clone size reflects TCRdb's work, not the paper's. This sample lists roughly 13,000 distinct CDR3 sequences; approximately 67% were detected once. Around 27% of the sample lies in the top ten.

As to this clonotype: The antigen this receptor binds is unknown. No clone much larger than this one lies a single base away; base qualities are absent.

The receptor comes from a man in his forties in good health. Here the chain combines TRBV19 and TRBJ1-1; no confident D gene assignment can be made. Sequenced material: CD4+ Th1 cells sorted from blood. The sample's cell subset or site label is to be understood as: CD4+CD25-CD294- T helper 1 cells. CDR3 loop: CASSRRMGTEAFF. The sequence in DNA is TGTGCCAGTAGTAGAAGGATGGGGACTGAAGCTTTCTTT.